A single sample gave rise to the 12 T cell receptor beta chains below, sequenced in a study of spatial heterogeneity in lung cancer. Stated time point: blood at routine non-recurrence follow-up after resection. In each case, whole RNA from tumor, nontumor lung or frozen PBMC was sequenced unsorted. TCRdb processed the 5' RACE reads anew with MiXCR; each CDR3 protein has one entry. This repertoire shows some 120,000 distinct CDR3 sequences, about 12% found once; its top ten account for about 15%. Sequenced material: PBMCs, taken at follow-up. All receptors come from a male donor with early-stage non-small cell lung cancer.

CDR3 region: CASSEALRYRGSEQFF. The CDR3 DNA sequence: TGTGCCAGCAGTGAAGCGCTTCGGTACCGGGGTAGTGAGCAGTTCTTC. The rearrangement joins TRBV2 to TRBJ2-1; D is perhaps TRBD2 (5 bases). The germline V gene has CDR1 SNHLY and CDR2 FYNNEI. Trimming removed 0 bases from V and 9 bases from J, with 18 bases in between. CDR3 length: 16 residues. The full variable domain, with the rest looked up from reference TRBV2 and TRBJ2-1, is EPEVTQTPSHQVTQMGQEVILRCVPISNHLYFYWYRQILGQKVEFLVSFYNNEISEKSEIFDDQFSVERPDGSNFTLKIRSTKLEDSAMYFCASSEALRYRGSEQFFGPGTRLTVL.

This clonotype occurred a few times. The J gene is TRBJ2-1, the V gene TRBV7-2; 11 positions match TRBD2. Germline loops: CDR1 SGHTA, CDR2 FQGNSA. The CDR3 extends over 17 amino acids. V lost 5 bases to trimming and J lost 0 bases; unmatched junction nucleotides: 6. This chain's CDR3 is CASSRTSGQSSYNEQFF. CDR3 bases: TGTGCCAGCAGCCGGACTAGCGGGCAAAGCTCCTACAATGAGCAGTTCTTC.

The V call is TRBV4-3, the J call TRBJ2-7, with 7 bases fitting TRBD1. The CDR3 extends over 17 amino acids. V dropped 3 bases and J dropped 2; count of bases not matched to a gene: 13. CDR1 and CDR2 from the germline V gene are LGHNA and YSLEER. CDR3 coding DNA: TGCGCCAGCAGCCAGCGTACCGACCCGGGACAGACCTACGAGCAGTACTTC. It codes for CASSQRTDPGQTYEQYF.

This clonotype has at least ten counts. This chain uses TRBV11-2 with TRBJ2-6; D is unclear. The V end lost 7 bases, the J end lost 1 base, and 11 bases lay between the germline ends. Germline-derived CDR1 and CDR2 are SGHAT and FQNNGV. The CDR3 loop spans 15 amino acids. The chain's CDR3 is CASKMDVSGANVLTF. CDR3 DNA: TGTGCCAGCAAAATGGACGTATCTGGGGCCAACGTCCTGACTTTC.

This clonotype was seen many times. The V gene is TRBV4-1, the J gene TRBJ1-5; D is possibly TRBD1 (6 bases). Trimming removed 0 bases at V and 7 bases at J, with 13 bases between. CDR3 length equals 15 residues. CDR1 is MGHRA and CDR2 is YSYEKL in the germline V gene. For the CDR3, the DNA is TGCGCCAGCAGCCAAGATTCAGGGGTTCGGCAGCCCCAGCATTTT. Translated: CASSQDSGVRQPQHF.

This clonotype was counted at least ten times. The chain recombines TRBV20-1 with TRBJ2-1; TRBD2 matches 9 bases. Trimming took 1 base from V and 2 from J; bases not matched to a gene: 3. Germline V lookup: CDR1 DFQATT, CDR2 SNEGSKA (reference sequence). The CDR3 is 15 amino acids. The CDR3 loop reads CSARVAGDAYNEQFF. DNA for the CDR3: TGCAGTGCTAGAGTAGCGGGGGACGCCTACAATGAGCAGTTCTTC.

This clonotype has a handful of counts. The CDR3 DNA sequence: TGTGCCACCAGTGAATCTGGACAGGGGGATGGCTACACCTTC. Its translation: CATSESGQGDGYTF. The rearrangement links TRBV24-1 to TRBJ1-2, with 10 positions matching TRBD1. Germline-derived CDR1 and CDR2 are KGHDR and SFDVKD. Trimming cost V 4 bases and J 6 bases; bases outside gene matches: 4. This CDR3 spans 14 amino acids.

V usage is TRBV27 and J usage is TRBJ1-2; 9 nucleotides agree with TRBD1. Germline assignment: CDR1 MNHEY and CDR2 SMNVEV (reference sequence). Trimming removed 5 bases from V and 4 bases from J; junction bases left unmatched: 8. The CDR3 consists of 15 residues. CDR3 in amino acids: CASSPGTGNLYGYTF. The CDR3 bases are TGTGCCAGCAGTCCAGGGACAGGGAACCTCTATGGCTACACCTTC.

V and J are TRBV5-1 and TRBJ2-7, with 12 positions matching TRBD2. The junction had 7 bases not matched to a gene; V was cut back by 3 bases and J by 6 bases. The length of the CDR3 is 15 residues. Looked up from germline, CDR1 is SGHRS and CDR2 is YFSETQ. In DNA, the CDR3 is TGCGCCAGCAGCTCTAGCGGGGGGGCCGCTGGCGAGCAGTACTTC. Protein sequence: CASSSSGGAAGEQYF.

This clonotype turned up a few times. The chain is built from TRBV5-1 and TRBJ2-2; D is tentatively TRBD1 or TRBD2 (5 bases each). Germline-derived CDR1 and CDR2 are SGHRS and YFSETQ. The V end was cut by 4 bases, the J end by 2 bases, with 9 bases between. The CDR3 is 14 amino acids. The CDR3 here is CASSRDGNTGELFF. The CDR3, as DNA: TGCGCCAGCAGCCGGGACGGCAACACCGGGGAGCTGTTTTTT.

The chain has TRBV24-1 and TRBJ2-5; 7 bases agree with TRBD1. Trimming took 7 bases from V and 2 from J; bases not matched to a gene: 3. The germline gives CDR1 KGHDR, CDR2 SFDVKD. This CDR3 has 13 residues. In nucleotides, the CDR3 is TGTGCCACCAGCCTGGGACAGCAAGAGACCCAGTACTTC. Its protein product is CATSLGQQETQYF.

This clonotype was detected a few times. The chain combines TRBV18 with TRBJ2-3; maybe TRBD1 (6 bases). V dropped 8 bases and J dropped 3 bases, with 12 bases sitting between them. This CDR3 spans 13 amino acids. Germline loops: CDR1 KGHSH, CDR2 LQKENI. CDR3 region: CASTRTETDTQYF. CDR3 bases: TGTGCCAGCACTCGGACAGAAACAGATACGCAGTATTTT.